This TCR beta chain was captured by sequencing in a study of OX40 agonist ivuxolimab in advanced cancers. Whole-study context: Administration of intravenous ivuxolimab to patients occurred every 2 weeks at 0.01 to 10 mg/kg. Partial responses were seen in three patients, one with hepatocellular carcinoma and two with cutaneous melanoma. The study, taken as a whole, reports: At 0.1 to 3.0 mg/kg and by week 6, CD4+ and CD8+ T cells in the blood had expanded clonally.

Samples of blood were obtained at baseline, on cycle 4 day 1, and on cycle 7 day 1. Repertoires were generated with immunoSEQ multiplex PCR, while TCRdb's copy carries only in-frame clones and drops some. The table includes fewer than 80,000 clones, 77% detected once. About this clone itself: What it binds is not known.

Sequencing used CD4+ or CD8+ T cells sorted from blood, obtained in a trial of the OX40 agonist ivuxolimab. This clonotype was obtained from an adult with an advanced solid tumor such as melanoma, head and neck, liver or kidney cancer.

CDR3 sequence (DNA): TGTGCCATCAGTGAGTCGACAATAGGGCCCGACGAGCAGTACTTC. This encodes CAISESTIGPDEQYF. The chain recombines TRBV10-3 with TRBJ2-7; no clear D. Germline V CDR1 and CDR2: ENHRY, SYGVKD. The CDR3 covers 15 residues. The V gene lost 0 bases and the J gene lost 5 bases, with 14 bases spanning the gap.